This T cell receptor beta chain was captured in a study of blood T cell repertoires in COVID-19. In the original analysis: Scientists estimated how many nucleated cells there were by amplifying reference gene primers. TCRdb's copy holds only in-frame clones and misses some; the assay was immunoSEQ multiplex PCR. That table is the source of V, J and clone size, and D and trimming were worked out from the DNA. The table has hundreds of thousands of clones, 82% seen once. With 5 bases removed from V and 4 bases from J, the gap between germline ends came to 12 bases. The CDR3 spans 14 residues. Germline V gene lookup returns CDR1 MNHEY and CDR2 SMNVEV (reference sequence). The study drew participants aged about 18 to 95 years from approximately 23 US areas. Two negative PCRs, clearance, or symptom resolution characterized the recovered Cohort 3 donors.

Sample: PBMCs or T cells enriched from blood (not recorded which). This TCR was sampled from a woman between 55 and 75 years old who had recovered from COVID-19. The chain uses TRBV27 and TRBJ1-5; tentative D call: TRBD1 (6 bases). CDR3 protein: CASSPGQNNQPQHF. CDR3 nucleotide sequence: TGTGCCAGCAGTCCGGGACAAAATAATCAGCCCCAGCATTTT.